Listed below are T cell receptor beta chains from one sample, sequenced in a study of blood T cell repertoires in COVID-19. TCRdb's copy holds only in-frame clones and misses some; the assay was immunoSEQ multiplex PCR. This table holds about 98,000 clones, about 85% found once. The sample taken for sequencing was peripheral blood. These receptors all come from a woman aged 80 or older with acute or convalescent COVID-19. Both conserved end residues are part of each CDR3. D genes are given only for firm matches. Size is stated for part of the rows, as once, few or many counts, or as a class when the clone is expanded.

V gene	clone size	D gene	J gene	CDR3 protein	CDR3 DNA
TRBV9	-	TRBD2	TRBJ2-5	CASTGSGGSQETQYF	TGTGCCAGCACGGGTAGCGGGGGGAGTCAAGAGACCCAGTACTTC
TRBV24-1	-	-	TRBJ1-5	CATSDGKRGSNQPQHF	TGTGCCACCAGTGATGGAAAGCGGGGGAGCAATCAGCCCCAGCATTTT
TRBV11-2	once	-	TRBJ2-3	CASSLEGRPPRADTQYF	TGTGCCAGCAGCTTAGAAGGCAGGCCACCGCGAGCAGATACGCAGTATTTT
TRBV2	-	TRBD2	TRBJ2-1	CASSEVRLAGGREQFF	TGTGCCAGCAGTGAAGTGCGGCTAGCGGGGGGCCGGGAGCAGTTCTTC
TRBV25-1	-	-	TRBJ2-5	CASSDPGQKETQYF	TGTGCCAGCAGTGACCCCGGACAGAAAGAGACCCAGTACTTC
TRBV3-1/TRBV3-2	-	-	TRBJ1-1	CASSQDRFGQAFF	TGTGCCAGCAGCCAAGACCGCTTCGGTCAAGCTTTCTTT
TRBV11-2	-	TRBD1	TRBJ1-2	CASSFRQGGYGYTF	TGTGCCAGCAGCTTCAGACAGGGGGGCTATGGCTACACCTTC
TRBV12-5	-	-	TRBJ1-5	CASGLGTRDQPQHF	TGTGCTAGTGGGTTGGGGACACGAGATCAGCCCCAGCATTTT
TRBV7-8	-	-	TRBJ1-3	CASSPRSGNTIYF	TGTGCCAGCAGCCCGAGAAGTGGAAACACCATATATTTT
TRBV5-1	-	-	TRBJ2-3	CASNPSPSPAPDTQYF	TGCGCCAGCAACCCCTCCCCCTCCCCCGCGCCAGATACGCAGTATTTT
TRBV2	once	-	TRBJ1-1	CASSVGPYTEAFF	TGTGCCAGCAGTGTGGGGCCGTACACTGAAGCTTTCTTT
TRBV27	-	-	TRBJ1-6	CASSPSGLSYNSPLHF	TGTGCCAGCAGTCCGTCAGGGTTGAGCTATAATTCACCCCTCCACTTT
TRBV10-3	-	-	TRBJ1-1	CAIRTAHTEAFF	TGTGCCATCAGGACAGCTCACACTGAAGCTTTCTTT
TRBV19	-	-	TRBJ2-5	CASSVRRGETQYF	TGTGCCAGTAGTGTCCGGAGGGGTGAGACCCAGTACTTC
TRBV27	-	TRBD1	TRBJ1-3	CASRKKGQGSGNTIYF	TGTGCCAGCAGAAAAAAGGGACAGGGTTCGGGAAACACCATATATTTT
TRBV11-2	-	TRBD1	TRBJ2-3	CASSFPGGANTQYF	TGTGCCAGCAGCTTCCCAGGGGGCGCGAATACGCAGTATTTT
TRBV6-5	-	TRBD1	TRBJ2-7	CASSNGQGGYEQYF	TGTGCCAGCAGTAATGGACAGGGCGGCTACGAGCAGTACTTC
TRBV7-9	-	TRBD1	TRBJ1-5	CASSYVQGAGNQPQHF	TGTGCCAGCAGCTACGTGCAGGGGGCTGGGAATCAGCCCCAGCATTTT
TRBV12-3/TRBV12-4	few	-	TRBJ1-2	CASTPSVTYGYTF	TGTGCCAGCACCCCTTCGGTAACCTATGGCTACACCTTC
TRBV27	-	TRBD1	TRBJ2-7	CASTETGALF	TGTGCCAGCACCGAGACAGGGGCTTTGTTC
TRBV3-1/TRBV3-2	-	TRBD1	TRBJ1-1	CASSLAGTVLGTEAFF	TGTGCCAGCAGCCTGGCGGGGACAGTACTCGGCACTGAAGCTTTCTTT
TRBV6-5	-	TRBD1	TRBJ1-1	CASSYRGQNTEAFF	TGTGCCAGCAGCTACAGGGGGCAGAACACTGAAGCTTTCTTT
TRBV28	once	-	TRBJ2-5	CASSSGGAQGRETQYF	TGTGCCAGCAGTTCCGGGGGGGCACAGGGGCGGGAGACCCAGTACTTC
TRBV6-1	-	-	TRBJ2-5	CASSLSRRETQYF	TGTGCCAGCAGTCTATCACGCCGGGAGACCCAGTACTTC
TRBV6-5	-	TRBD1	TRBJ2-7	CASKPGQDYEQYF	TGTGCCAGCAAACCGGGACAGGACTACGAGCAGTACTTC
TRBV30	-	-	TRBJ1-4	CAWSSQIGEKLFF	TGTGCCTGGAGTAGCCAAATCGGTGAAAAACTGTTTTTT
TRBV6-5	-	-	TRBJ1-6	CASSYSGDNSPLHF	TGTGCCAGCAGTTACTCAGGGGATAATTCACCCCTCCACTTT
TRBV18	-	-	TRBJ1-6	CASSREQNSPLHF	TGTGCCAGCTCCCGGGAACAGAATTCACCCCTCCACTTT
TRBV19	-	TRBD1	TRBJ1-1	CASSTSGQANTEAFF	TGTGCCAGTAGTACCTCGGGACAGGCGAACACTGAAGCTTTCTTT
TRBV7-3	-	TRBD2	TRBJ2-5	CASSPYTGTRQETQYF	TGTGCCAGCAGCCCTTACACCGGGACTAGACAAGAGACCCAGTACTTC
TRBV9	-	-	TRBJ1-4	CASSDTATNEKLFF	TGTGCCAGCAGCGACACAGCAACTAATGAAAAACTGTTTTTT
TRBV7-8	-	-	TRBJ2-5	CASSMGPQETQYF	TGTGCCAGCAGCATGGGGCCCCAAGAGACCCAGTACTTC
TRBV18	-	-	TRBJ2-5	CASSPAFGLTQETQYF	TGTGCCAGCTCACCCGCCTTTGGACTAACCCAAGAGACCCAGTACTTC
TRBV5-1	-	-	TRBJ1-5	CASSLSGDYSNQPQHF	TGCGCCAGCAGCTTGTCAGGGGATTATAGCAATCAGCCCCAGCATTTT
TRBV20-1	-	-	TRBJ1-1	CSAEGNTEAFF	TGCAGTGCCGAGGGGAACACTGAAGCTTTCTTT
TRBV9	few	-	TRBJ1-2	CASSVRELPYGYTF	TGTGCCAGCAGCGTAAGGGAGCTCCCTTATGGCTACACCTTC
TRBV5-1	-	-	TRBJ1-1	CASSLGRNTEAFF	TGCGCCAGCAGCTTGGGTAGGAACACTGAAGCTTTCTTT
TRBV7-2	-	-	TRBJ1-1	CASSLATDTEAFF	TGTGCCAGCAGCTTAGCAACGGACACTGAAGCTTTCTTT